This TCR beta chain derives from a study of beta chain features in type 1 diabetes. Study results and limitations: For patients, the naive, central memory and Treg TCRB repertoires appeared more alike than for healthy donors. Over-representation of high TCR-expressing cells was a possible consequence of cDNA sequencing.

The whole isolated RNA underwent reverse transcription, so sequencing captured expressed TCRB transcripts. Here immunoSEQ multiplex PCR was the method, and the copy in TCRdb shows in-frame clones only, minus some. This table holds 900,000 or so clones, 17% found once. The CDR3 spans 11 residues. Germline loops: CDR1 SQVTM, CDR2 ANQGSEA. With 5 bases removed from V and 3 bases from J, the gap between germline ends came to 4 bases. Comment on this clone: Its antigen is currently unknown.

Each of the sorted populations had a purity greater than 95%. This TCR came from a woman between 18 and 29 years old in good health. V gene TRBV29-1 combines with J gene TRBJ2-2; D uncertain. Sequenced input: naive CD4+ T cells from blood. This CDR3 is CSVKYTGELFF. Written as DNA, the CDR3 is TGCAGCGTTAAGTACACCGGGGAGCTGTTTTTT.